This T cell receptor beta chain is from a study of blood T cells in healthy people across ages. Turning to the study itself: T cells yielded about one barcoded beta molecule per two cells through template switching. Study observations and caveats: Greater diversity and more naive CD4+ cells were seen in long-lived donors than in aged donors. The study regarded diversity estimates from one million T cells as underestimates.

Primers used in a second PCR of roughly 6 to 11 cycles were a sample-barcoded 5' primer and a J-beta primer mix. In TCRdb, the 5' RACE reads were re-called with MiXCR into one record per CDR3 protein. The data hold about 640,000 distinct CDR3 sequences, with 58% observed a single time. Trimming removed 4 bases at V and 3 bases at J, with 16 bases between. The CDR3 spans 16 residues. In germline, CDR1 is SGHKS, CDR2 YYEKEE (reference sequence). About this clonotype: Its specificity is unknown.

The sequenced sample consisted of blood. The sequence was collected from a man aged 55 to 69 in good health. The J gene is TRBJ2-2, the V gene TRBV5-5, with D possibly TRBD1 on 7 matching bases. CDR3 amino acids: CASSKRQGGDTGELFF. CDR3 sequence (DNA): TGTGCCAGCAGCAAACGGCAGGGGGGTGACACCGGGGAGCTGTTTTTT.